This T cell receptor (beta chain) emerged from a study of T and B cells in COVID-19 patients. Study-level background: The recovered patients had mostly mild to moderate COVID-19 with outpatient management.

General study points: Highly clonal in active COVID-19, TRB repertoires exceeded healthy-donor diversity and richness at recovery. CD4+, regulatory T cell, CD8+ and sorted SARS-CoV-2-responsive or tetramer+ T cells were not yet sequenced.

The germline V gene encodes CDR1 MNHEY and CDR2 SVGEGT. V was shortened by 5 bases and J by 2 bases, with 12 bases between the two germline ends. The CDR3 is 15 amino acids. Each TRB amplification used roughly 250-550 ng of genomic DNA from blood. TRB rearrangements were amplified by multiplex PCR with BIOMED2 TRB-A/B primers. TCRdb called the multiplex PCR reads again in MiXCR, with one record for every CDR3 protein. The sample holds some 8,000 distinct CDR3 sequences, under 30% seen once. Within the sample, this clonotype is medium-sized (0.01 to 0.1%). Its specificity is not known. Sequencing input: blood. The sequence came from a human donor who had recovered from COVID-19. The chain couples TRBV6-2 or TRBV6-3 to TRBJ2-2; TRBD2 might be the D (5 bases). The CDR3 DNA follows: TGTGCCAGCAGTAAAGGACTCCCAAACACCGGGGAGCTGTTTTTT. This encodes CASSKGLPNTGELFF.